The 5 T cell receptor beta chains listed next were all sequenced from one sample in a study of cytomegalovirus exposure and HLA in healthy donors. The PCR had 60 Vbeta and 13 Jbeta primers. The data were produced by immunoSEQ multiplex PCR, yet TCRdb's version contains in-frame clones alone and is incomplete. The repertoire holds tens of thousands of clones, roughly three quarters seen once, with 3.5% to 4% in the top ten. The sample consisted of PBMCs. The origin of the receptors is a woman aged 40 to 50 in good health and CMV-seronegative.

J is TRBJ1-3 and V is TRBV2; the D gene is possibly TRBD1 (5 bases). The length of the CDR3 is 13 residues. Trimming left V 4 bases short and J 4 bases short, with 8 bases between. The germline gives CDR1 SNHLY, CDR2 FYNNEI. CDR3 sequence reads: CASSADRGNTIYF. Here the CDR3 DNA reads TGTGCCAGCAGTGCCGACAGAGGAAACACCATATATTTT.

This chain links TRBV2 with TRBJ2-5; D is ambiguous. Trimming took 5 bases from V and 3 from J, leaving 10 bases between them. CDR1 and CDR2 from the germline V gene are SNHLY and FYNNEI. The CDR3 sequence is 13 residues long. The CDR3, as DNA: TGTGCCAGCAGTCGTTTAGAGGAAGAGACCCAGTACTTC. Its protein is CASSRLEEETQYF.

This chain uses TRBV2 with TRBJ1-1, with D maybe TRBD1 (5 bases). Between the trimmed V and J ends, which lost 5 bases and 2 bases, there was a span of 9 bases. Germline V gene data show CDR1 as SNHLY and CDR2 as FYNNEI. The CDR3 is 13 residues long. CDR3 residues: CASSSDSNTEAFF. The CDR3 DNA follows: TGTGCCAGCAGTTCCGACAGTAACACTGAAGCTTTCTTT.

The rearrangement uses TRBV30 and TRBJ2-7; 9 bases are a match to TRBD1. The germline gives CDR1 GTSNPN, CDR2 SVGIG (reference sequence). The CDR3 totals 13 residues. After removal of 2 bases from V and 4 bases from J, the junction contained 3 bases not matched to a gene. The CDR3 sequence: CAWSPGQGYEQYF. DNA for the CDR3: TGTGCCTGGAGTCCCGGACAGGGGTACGAGCAGTACTTC. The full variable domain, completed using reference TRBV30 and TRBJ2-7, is SQTIHQWPATLVQPVGSPLSLECTVEGTSNPNLYWYRQAAGRGLQLLFYSVGIGQISSEVPQNLSASRPQDRQFILSSKKLLLSDSGFYLCAWSPGQGYEQYFGPGTRLTVT.

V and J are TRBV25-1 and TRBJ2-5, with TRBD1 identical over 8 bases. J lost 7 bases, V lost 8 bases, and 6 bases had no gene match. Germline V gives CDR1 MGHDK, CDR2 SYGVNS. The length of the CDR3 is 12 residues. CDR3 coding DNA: TGTGCCAGCGGACAGGGAGTGGCGACCCAGTACTTC. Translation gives CASGQGVATQYF.